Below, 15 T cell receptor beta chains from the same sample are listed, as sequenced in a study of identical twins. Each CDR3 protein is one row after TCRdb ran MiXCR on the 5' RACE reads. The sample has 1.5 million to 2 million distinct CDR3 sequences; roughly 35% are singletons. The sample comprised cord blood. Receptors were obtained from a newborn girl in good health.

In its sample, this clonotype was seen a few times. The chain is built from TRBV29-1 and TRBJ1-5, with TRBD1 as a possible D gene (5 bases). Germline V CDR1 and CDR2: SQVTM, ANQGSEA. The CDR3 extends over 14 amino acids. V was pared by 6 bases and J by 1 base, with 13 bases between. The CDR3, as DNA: TGCAGCGTCCCGAACCGGGACAGCAATCAGCCCCAGCATTTT. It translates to CSVPNRDSNQPQHF.

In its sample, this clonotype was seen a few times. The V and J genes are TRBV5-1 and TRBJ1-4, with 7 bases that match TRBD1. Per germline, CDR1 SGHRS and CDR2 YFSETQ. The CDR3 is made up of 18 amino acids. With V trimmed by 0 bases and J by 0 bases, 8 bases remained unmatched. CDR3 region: CASSLGPGGIATNEKLFF. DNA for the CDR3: TGCGCCAGCAGCTTGGGGCCAGGGGGGATTGCAACTAATGAAAAACTGTTTTTT.

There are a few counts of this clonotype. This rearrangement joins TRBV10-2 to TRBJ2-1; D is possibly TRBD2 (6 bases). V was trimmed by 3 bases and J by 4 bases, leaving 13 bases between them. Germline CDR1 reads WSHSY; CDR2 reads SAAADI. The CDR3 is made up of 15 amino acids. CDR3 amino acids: CASSEGGAFYNEQFF. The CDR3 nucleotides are TGCGCCAGCAGTGAAGGCGGGGCCTTTTACAATGAGCAGTTCTTC.

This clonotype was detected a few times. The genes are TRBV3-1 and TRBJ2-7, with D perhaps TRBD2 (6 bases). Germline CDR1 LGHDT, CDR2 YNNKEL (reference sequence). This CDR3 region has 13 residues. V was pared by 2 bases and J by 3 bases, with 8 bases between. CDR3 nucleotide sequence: TGTGCCAGCAGCCAAATGGGGGGCTACGAGCAGTACTTC. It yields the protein CASSQMGGYEQYF.

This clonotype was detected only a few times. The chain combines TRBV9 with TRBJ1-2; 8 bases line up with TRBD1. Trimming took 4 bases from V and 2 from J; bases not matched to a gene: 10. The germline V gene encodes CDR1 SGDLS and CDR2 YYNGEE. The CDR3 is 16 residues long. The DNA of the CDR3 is TGTGCCAGCAGCCCCGGACAGGGCCCCTTAAACTATGGCTACACCTTC. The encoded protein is CASSPGQGPLNYGYTF.

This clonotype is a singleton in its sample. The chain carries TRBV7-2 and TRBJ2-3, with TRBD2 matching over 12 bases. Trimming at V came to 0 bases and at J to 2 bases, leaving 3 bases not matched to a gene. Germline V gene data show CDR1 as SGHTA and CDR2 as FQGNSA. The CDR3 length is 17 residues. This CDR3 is CASSLALAGGLTDTQYF. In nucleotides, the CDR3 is TGTGCCAGCAGCTTAGCGCTAGCGGGGGGGCTCACAGATACGCAGTATTTT. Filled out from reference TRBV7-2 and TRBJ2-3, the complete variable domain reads GAGVSQSPSNKVTEKGKDVELRCDPISGHTALYWYRQSLGQGLEFLIYFQGNSAPDKSGLPSDRFSAERTGGSVSTLTIQRTQQEDSAVYLCASSLALAGGLTDTQYFGPGTRLTVL.

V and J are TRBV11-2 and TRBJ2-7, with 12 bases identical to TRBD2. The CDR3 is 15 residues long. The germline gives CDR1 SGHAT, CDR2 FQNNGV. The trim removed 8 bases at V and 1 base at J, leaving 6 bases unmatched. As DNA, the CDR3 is TGTGCCAGCGACCAACTAGCGGGAGGTTCCTACGAGCAGTACTTC. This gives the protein CASDQLAGGSYEQYF.

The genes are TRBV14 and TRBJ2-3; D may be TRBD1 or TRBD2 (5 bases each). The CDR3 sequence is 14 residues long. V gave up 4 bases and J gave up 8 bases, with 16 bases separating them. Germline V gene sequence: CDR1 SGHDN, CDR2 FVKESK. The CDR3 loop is CASSPGPTPGTQYF. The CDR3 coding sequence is TGTGCCAGCAGCCCGGGACCGACGCCAGGTACGCAGTATTTT.

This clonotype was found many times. The CDR3 here is CASSFPGQGIIDTQYF. The DNA of the CDR3 is TGTGCCAGCAGTTTTCCCGGACAGGGGATTATAGATACGCAGTATTTT. The chain links TRBV12-3 or TRBV12-4 to TRBJ2-3, with 9 nucleotides matching TRBD1. The junction had 9 bases not matched to a gene; V was cut back by 3 bases and J by 5 bases. This CDR3 has 16 amino acids.

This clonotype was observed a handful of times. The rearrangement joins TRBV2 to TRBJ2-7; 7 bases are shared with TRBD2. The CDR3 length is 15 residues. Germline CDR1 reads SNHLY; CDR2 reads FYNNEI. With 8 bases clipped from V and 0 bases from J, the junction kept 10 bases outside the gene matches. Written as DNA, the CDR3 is TGTGCCAGCCTGCGGGACTATTTGCCCTCCTACGAGCAGTACTTC. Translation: CASLRDYLPSYEQYF.

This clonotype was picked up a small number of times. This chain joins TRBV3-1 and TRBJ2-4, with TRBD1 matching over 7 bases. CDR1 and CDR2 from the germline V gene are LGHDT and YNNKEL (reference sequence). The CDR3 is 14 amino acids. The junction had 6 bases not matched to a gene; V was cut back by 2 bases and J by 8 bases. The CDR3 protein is CASSQRQGVDIQYF. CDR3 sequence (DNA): TGTGCCAGCAGCCAAAGACAGGGCGTTGACATTCAGTACTTC.

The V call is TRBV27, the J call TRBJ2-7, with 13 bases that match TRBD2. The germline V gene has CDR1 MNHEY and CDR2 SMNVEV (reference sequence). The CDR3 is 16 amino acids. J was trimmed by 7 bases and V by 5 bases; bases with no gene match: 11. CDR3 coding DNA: TGTGCCAGCAGTATATGGACTAGCGGGGGTATTCATGAGCAGTACTTC. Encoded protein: CASSIWTSGGIHEQYF.

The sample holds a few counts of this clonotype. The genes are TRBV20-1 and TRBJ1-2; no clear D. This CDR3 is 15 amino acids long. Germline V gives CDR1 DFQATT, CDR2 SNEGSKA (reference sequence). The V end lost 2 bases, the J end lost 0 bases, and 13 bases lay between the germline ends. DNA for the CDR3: TGCAGTGCTAGACGGAGACGGGAAGCTAACTATGGCTACACCTTC. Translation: CSARRRREANYGYTF.

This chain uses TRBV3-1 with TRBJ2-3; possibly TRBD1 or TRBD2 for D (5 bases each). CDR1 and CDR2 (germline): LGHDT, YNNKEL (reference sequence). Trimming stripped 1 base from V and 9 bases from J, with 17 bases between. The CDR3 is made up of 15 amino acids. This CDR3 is CASSQGDPAKGTQYF. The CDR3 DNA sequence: TGTGCCAGCAGCCAAGGGGACCCCGCCAAAGGCACGCAGTATTTT.

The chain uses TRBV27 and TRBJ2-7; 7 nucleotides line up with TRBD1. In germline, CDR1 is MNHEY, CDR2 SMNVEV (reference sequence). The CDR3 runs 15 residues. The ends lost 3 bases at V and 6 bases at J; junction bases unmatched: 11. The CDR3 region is CASSFRQGRSSEQYF. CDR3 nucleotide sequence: TGTGCCAGCAGTTTCCGACAGGGAAGGAGCAGCGAGCAGTACTTC.